This passage covers 30 T cell receptor beta chains from one sample sequenced in a study of blood T cell repertoires in COVID-19. This table comes from immunoSEQ multiplex PCR, and its TCRdb copy is limited to in-frame clones, with some not included. The sample includes under 150,000 clones, 70% to 90% of them seen just once. Source material: peripheral blood. Receptor source: a man aged 35 to 55 with acute or convalescent COVID-19.

This clone was picked up a small number of times. The chain links TRBV5-1 to TRBJ2-2; TRBD1 matches 8 bases. Germline values: CDR1 SGHRS, CDR2 YFSETQ. The CDR3 loop spans 16 amino acids. The V segment lost 2 bases and the J segment 5 bases; nucleotides outside the gene matches: 8. The CDR3 DNA follows: TGCGCCAGCAGCTTCAACCCGACAGGGGAGACCGGGGAGCTGTTTTTT. Protein: CASSFNPTGETGELFF.

This chain links TRBV7-3 with TRBJ2-2; no reliable D call. The CDR3 loop spans 16 amino acids. V lost 0 bases and J lost 2, with 10 bases in between. From germline, CDR1 is SGHTA and CDR2 FQGTGA. The CDR3 spells CASSLTFSLNTGELFF. CDR3 DNA: TGTGCCAGCAGCTTAACGTTCTCTCTTAACACCGGGGAGCTGTTTTTT.

The J gene is TRBJ2-7, the V gene TRBV19, with D possibly being TRBD1 (6 bases). Trimming cost V 5 bases and J 2 bases, with 16 bases left between them. There are 15 residues in the CDR3. Germline V gene sequence: CDR1 LNHDA, CDR2 SQIVND (reference sequence). The CDR3 sequence is CASSPHAGTPYEQYF. In DNA form, the CDR3 reads TGTGCCAGTAGTCCGCACGCCGGGACACCCTACGAGCAGTACTTC.

This chain links TRBV27 with TRBJ2-7, with 8 positions matching TRBD1. Trimming removed 6 bases from V and 3 bases from J; junction bases left unmatched: 10. This CDR3 comprises 15 residues. Germline values: CDR1 MNHEY, CDR2 SMNVEV (reference sequence). CDR3 in amino acids: CASRRTRQGHYEQYF. CDR3 bases: TGTGCCAGCAGGCGTACCCGACAGGGGCACTACGAGCAGTACTTC.

V is TRBV6-2 or TRBV6-3 and J is TRBJ2-7; 10 nucleotides agree with TRBD1. This CDR3 has 15 residues. With V trimmed by 2 bases and J by 5 bases, 6 bases remained unmatched. Germline CDR1 is MNHEY and CDR2 is SVGEGT. The CDR3 region is CASSYLGQGFDEQYF. DNA for the CDR3: TGTGCCAGCAGTTACCTGGGACAGGGGTTCGACGAGCAGTACTTC.

The rearrangement joins TRBV5-6 to TRBJ2-3; 8 bases align to TRBD2. V was clipped by 4 bases and J by 0 bases; unmatched bases: 4. The CDR3 loop spans 15 amino acids. The germline V gene encodes CDR1 SGHDT and CDR2 YYEEEE. Written as DNA, the CDR3 is TGTGCCAGCAGCCCGCGGGGGGCTAGCACAGATACGCAGTATTTT. Translated: CASSPRGASTDTQYF.

The chain couples TRBV29-1 to TRBJ1-1; no reliable D call. CDR3 length equals 13 residues. The germline V gene has CDR1 SQVTM and CDR2 ANQGSEA. The V gene lost 7 bases and the J gene lost 2 bases, with 14 bases spanning the gap. CDR3 coding DNA: TGCAGCGACATTGAAGTCGCAAACACTGAAGCTTTCTTT. Protein sequence: CSDIEVANTEAFF.

This clone was detected only once. The chain has TRBV7-8 and TRBJ2-7; TRBD1 matches 10 bases. Trimming removed 5 bases from V and 4 bases from J; junction bases left unmatched: 11. The CDR3 is made up of 16 amino acids. The germline gives CDR1 SGHVS, CDR2 FQNEAQ. DNA for the CDR3: TGTGCCAGCAGCGCCCCCCCGGGACAGGGGACTTACGAGCAGTACTTC. The encoded protein is CASSAPPGQGTYEQYF.

This chain uses TRBV14 with TRBJ2-3, with 7 bases identical to TRBD2. This CDR3 is built from 17 residues. V dropped 1 base and J dropped 2; count of bases not matched to a gene: 9. Germline V gene data show CDR1 as SGHDN and CDR2 as FVKESK. In DNA, the CDR3 is TGTGCCAGCAGCCAAGCTATACTAGCGAGGGACACAGATACGCAGTATTTT. This encodes CASSQAILARDTDTQYF.

This sequence joins TRBV6-5 and TRBJ1-5; 8 bases line up with TRBD1. The V and J ends lost 5 bases and 5 bases, in that order; junction bases with no gene match: 8. Germline CDR1 reads MNHEY; CDR2 reads SVGAGI. The CDR3 covers 15 residues. The CDR3 spells CASSISQGAYQPQHF. The CDR3, as DNA: TGTGCCAGCAGTATCTCCCAGGGGGCTTATCAGCCCCAGCATTTT.

The chain recombines TRBV3-1 (or the pseudogene TRBV3-2) with TRBJ2-7; D unclear. The V gene lost 0 bases and the J gene lost 7 bases, with 7 bases spanning the gap. Germline lookup yields CDR1 LGHDT and CDR2 YNNKEL (reference sequence). The CDR3 extends over 12 amino acids. CDR3 protein: CASSQDAREQYF. As DNA, the CDR3 is TGTGCCAGCAGCCAAGATGCGAGGGAGCAGTACTTC.

This rearrangement joins TRBV7-9 to TRBJ2-7; 7 bases line up with TRBD1. This CDR3 has 15 residues. Losses at the gene ends were 4 bases for V and 0 bases for J; bases not matched to a gene: 6. Germline V gives CDR1 SEHNR, CDR2 FQNEAQ (reference sequence). The CDR3 DNA reads TGTGCCAGCAGCTCAAAAGGGGACAGCTCCTACGAGCAGTACTTC. Translated, it gives CASSSKGDSSYEQYF.

This CDR3 reads CSARSDRGEFF. Written as DNA, the CDR3 is TGCAGTGCTAGGTCGGACAGGGGAGAGTTCTTC. The chain links TRBV20-1 to TRBJ2-1, with 9 bases identical to TRBD1. Losses at the gene ends were 3 bases for V and 14 bases for J; bases not matched to a gene: 5. In germline, CDR1 is DFQATT, CDR2 SNEGSKA (reference sequence). The CDR3 extends over 11 amino acids.

The sample holds one count of this clone. This chain joins TRBV6-5 and TRBJ1-2; the D gene is possibly TRBD1 (6 bases). Germline V gene data show CDR1 as MNHEY and CDR2 as SVGAGI. The CDR3 is 15 amino acids. V was trimmed by 6 bases and J by 7 bases, leaving 21 bases between them. This CDR3 is CASRLDTSGVGGYTF. In nucleotides, the CDR3 is TGTGCCAGCAGGCTCGATACTTCAGGGGTGGGTGGCTACACCTTC.

The rearrangement uses TRBV2 and TRBJ1-1; possible D gene TRBD1, 6 bases. Germline assignment: CDR1 SNHLY and CDR2 FYNNEI. Trimming stripped 10 bases from V and 2 bases from J, with 14 bases between. The CDR3 length is 13 residues. The CDR3 here is CATQRTENTEAFF. In DNA form, the CDR3 reads TGTGCCACCCAAAGGACAGAAAACACTGAAGCTTTCTTT.

This sequence joins TRBV7-3 and TRBJ2-3; 11 bases map to TRBD2. The trim removed 5 bases at V and 6 bases at J, leaving 4 bases unmatched. CDR1 SGHTA and CDR2 FQGTGA come from the germline V gene. The CDR3 totals 14 residues. The CDR3 DNA sequence: TGTGCCAGCAGCGCTAGCGGGGGGATGGATACGCAGTATTTT. Translation gives CASSASGGMDTQYF.

CDR3 sequence reads: CASSIHYNSPLHF. In DNA form, the CDR3 reads TGTGCCAGTAGTATACACTATAATTCACCCCTCCACTTT. The rearrangement joins TRBV19 to TRBJ1-6; D unresolved. V was clipped by 2 bases and J by 3 bases, with 2 bases between them. CDR3 size: 13 residues. The V gene's germline CDR1 is LNHDA and CDR2 SQIVND (reference sequence).

The V call is TRBV10-2, the J call TRBJ1-1, with TRBD1 matching over 8 bases. The CDR3 has 15 amino acids. Unmatched junction bases numbered 0, after V lost 0 bases and J lost 0 bases. Looked up from germline, CDR1 is WSHSY and CDR2 is SAAADI. The CDR3 loop is CASSESTGVNTEAFF. The CDR3 nucleotides are TGCGCCAGCAGTGAGTCGACAGGGGTGAACACTGAAGCTTTCTTT.

This chain uses TRBV6-5 with TRBJ2-1; weak D call: TRBD2 (6 bases). Germline V CDR1 and CDR2: MNHEY, SVGAGI. There are 15 residues in the CDR3. V was trimmed by 6 bases and J by 4 bases, leaving 16 bases between them. The CDR3 region is CASRTGRGTYNEQFF. DNA for the CDR3: TGTGCCAGCAGGACGGGACGGGGGACGTACAATGAGCAGTTCTTC.

The V and J genes are TRBV7-2 and TRBJ2-3; TRBD2 aligns across 7 bases. This CDR3 has 17 amino acids. V lost 0 bases and J lost 6; bases outside the gene matches: 12. Germline CDR1 SGHTA, CDR2 FQGNSA. The DNA of the CDR3 is TGTGCCAGCAGCTTAGCGCAAGTGTCTGCGGGGGTGGATACGCAGTATTTT. Protein product: CASSLAQVSAGVDTQYF.

The chain links TRBV7-9 to TRBJ1-6; D gene ambiguous. Germline V gene lookup returns CDR1 SEHNR and CDR2 FQNEAQ (reference sequence). The CDR3 extends over 14 amino acids. V was cut by 1 base and J by 8 bases, with 9 bases left in between. This CDR3 is CASSLGIGDSPLHF. The CDR3 coding sequence is TGTGCCAGCAGCTTAGGGATCGGGGATTCACCCCTCCACTTT.

The chain employs TRBV7-9 and TRBJ2-1; D is uncertain. V shed 1 base and J shed 0 bases, with 10 bases lying between them. This CDR3 spans 16 amino acids. CDR1 and CDR2 (germline): SEHNR, FQNEAQ (reference sequence). The CDR3 DNA reads TGTGCCAGCAGCTTAGGGCAGTCAAGCTCCTACAATGAGCAGTTCTTC. It specifies CASSLGQSSSYNEQFF.

The V and J genes are TRBV7-3 and TRBJ2-3; D ambiguous. This CDR3 region has 13 residues. CDR1 and CDR2 from the germline V gene are SGHTA and FQGTGA. V was shortened by 4 bases and J by 3 bases, with 8 bases between the two germline ends. The CDR3 reads CASSSVSTDTQYF. The CDR3 coding sequence is TGTGCCAGCAGCTCCGTCTCGACAGATACGCAGTATTTT.

The chain recombines TRBV29-1 with TRBJ1-1; D is unresolved. V was trimmed by 3 bases and J by 3 bases, leaving 11 bases between them. This CDR3 comprises 13 residues. Germline V CDR1 and CDR2: SQVTM, ANQGSEA. CDR3 DNA sequence: TGCAGCGTTGATGTGGAGGTAGACACTGAAGCTTTCTTT. Protein product: CSVDVEVDTEAFF.

The V gene is TRBV30, the J gene TRBJ1-2; D is possibly TRBD1 (6 bases). Trimming took off 0 bases at V and 1 base at J, with 12 bases between the two ends. The V gene's germline CDR1 is GTSNPN and CDR2 SVGIG (reference sequence). CDR3 size: 15 residues. Here the CDR3 reads CAWSVARGINYGYTF. Written as DNA, the CDR3 is TGTGCCTGGAGTGTCGCCAGGGGAATTAACTATGGCTACACCTTC.

CDR3 DNA: TGTGCCAGCAGCCACGACAGGGCCTTCATGAACACTGAAGCTTTCTTT. This encodes CASSHDRAFMNTEAFF. The chain uses TRBV7-9 and TRBJ1-1, with 7 bases matching TRBD1. This CDR3 contains 16 residues. The V segment lost 5 bases and the J segment 0 bases; nucleotides outside the gene matches: 9. CDR1 and CDR2 (germline): SEHNR, FQNEAQ (reference sequence).

The chain couples TRBV2 to TRBJ2-5; no clear D gene. Germline values: CDR1 SNHLY, CDR2 FYNNEI. Trimming removed 6 bases from V and 2 bases from J, with 4 bases in between. This CDR3 region has 11 residues. The CDR3 DNA follows: TGTGCCAGCAGCCAGCAAGAGACCCAGTACTTC. Its protein product is CASSQQETQYF.

This rearrangement joins TRBV5-1 to TRBJ1-6; possibly TRBD1 for D (6 bases). The V end was cut by 9 bases, the J end by 0 bases, with 13 bases between. The CDR3 runs 15 residues. The germline V gene encodes CDR1 SGHRS and CDR2 YFSETQ. The DNA for the CDR3 is TGCGCCACCGCACAGGGCAGCTCCTATAATTCACCCCTCCACTTT. The encoded protein is CATAQGSSYNSPLHF.

This clone came up once. The chain is built from TRBV7-3 and TRBJ2-1, with D hard to call. Germline CDR1 reads SGHTA; CDR2 reads FQGTGA. V lost 5 bases and J 1 base, leaving 15 bases between the germline ends. CDR3 length: 16 amino acids. The DNA for the CDR3 is TGTGCCAGCAGCCACTCTCGGTACAGTTCCTACAATGAGCAGTTCTTC. It specifies CASSHSRYSSYNEQFF.

The CDR3 reads CASSADRDYGYTF. In DNA form, the CDR3 reads TGTGCCAGCAGCGCCGACAGGGACTATGGCTACACCTTC. The rearrangement joins TRBV5-4 to TRBJ1-2; 7 positions agree with TRBD1. Germline CDR1 SGHNT, CDR2 YYREEE (reference sequence). The CDR3 consists of 13 residues. V dropped 4 bases and J dropped 3; count of bases not matched to a gene: 3. The whole variable domain, filled in from reference TRBV5-4 and TRBJ1-2, reads ETGVTQSPTHLIKTRGQQVTLRCSSQSGHNTVSWYQQALGQGPQFIFQYYREEENGRGNFPPRFSGLQFPNYSSELNVNALELDDSALYLCASSADRDYGYTFGSGTRLTVV.